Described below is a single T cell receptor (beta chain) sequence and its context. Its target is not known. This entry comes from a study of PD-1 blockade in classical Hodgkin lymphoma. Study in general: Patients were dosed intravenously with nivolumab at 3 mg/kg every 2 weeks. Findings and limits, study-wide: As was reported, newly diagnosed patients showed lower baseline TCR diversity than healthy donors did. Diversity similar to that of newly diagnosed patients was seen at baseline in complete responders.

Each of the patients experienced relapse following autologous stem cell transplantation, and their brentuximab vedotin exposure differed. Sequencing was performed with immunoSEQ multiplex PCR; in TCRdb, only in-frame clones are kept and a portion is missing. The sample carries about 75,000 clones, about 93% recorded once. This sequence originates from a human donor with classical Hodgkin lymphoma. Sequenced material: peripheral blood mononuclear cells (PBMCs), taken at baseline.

The CDR3: CAGWTGADYGYTF. In nucleotides, the CDR3 is TGTGCCGGCTGGACAGGGGCTGACTATGGCTACACCTTC. The chain recombines TRBV2 with TRBJ1-2, with 9 bases matching TRBD1. Losses at the gene ends were 11 bases for V and 3 bases for J; bases not matched to a gene: 7. Germline V lookup: CDR1 SNHLY, CDR2 FYNNEI. This CDR3 contains 13 residues.